The 4 T cell receptor beta chains given below trace back to one sample, sequenced in a study of PD-L1 blockade in urothelial cancer. This sample's time point: peripheral blood 6 weeks after treatment start. TCRdb's table, derived via immunoSEQ multiplex PCR, lists solely in-frame clones and lacks some. The table shows tens of thousands of clones, with around 85% occurring only once. The input for sequencing was PBMCs, taken around atezolizumab (anti-PD-L1) treatment. Receptors were obtained from a man between 60 and 70 years old with urothelial cancer.

The chain recombines TRBV19 with TRBJ1-2; maybe TRBD1 (6 bases). Germline V gene sequence: CDR1 LNHDA, CDR2 SQIVND (reference sequence). This CDR3 region has 12 residues. Trimming took 5 bases from V and 3 from J, leaving 7 bases between them. CDR3 region: CASSWTDYGYTF. DNA for the CDR3: TGTGCCAGTAGTTGGACAGACTATGGCTACACCTTC.

The V and J genes are TRBV6-1 and TRBJ2-3; 7 nucleotides align to TRBD2. V was pared by 0 bases and J by 6 bases, with 6 bases of the junction left unmatched. Germline CDR1 is MNHNS and CDR2 is SASEGT. CDR3 length: 15 residues. The CDR3 loop is CASSEASGRWDTQYF. The CDR3 DNA sequence: TGTGCCAGCAGTGAAGCTAGCGGGCGCTGGGATACGCAGTATTTT.

A few counts support this clone. This sequence joins TRBV10-2 and TRBJ2-1, with unresolved D. Germline V gene lookup returns CDR1 WSHSY and CDR2 SAAADI. The length of the CDR3 is 11 residues. The V gene lost 3 bases and the J gene lost 12 bases, with 9 bases spanning the gap. The DNA for the CDR3 is TGCGCCAGCAGTGACCAAGGAGTGCAGTTCTTC. This gives the protein CASSDQGVQFF.

The chain employs TRBV7-2 and TRBJ1-2; 9 bases match TRBD1. Trimming removed 1 base from V and 8 bases from J; junction bases left unmatched: 5. Germline assignment: CDR1 SGHTA and CDR2 FQGNSA. The CDR3 spans 14 residues. DNA of the CDR3: TGTGCCAGCAGCTTAGGGACAGGGGCCCGGGGCTACACCTTC. As protein: CASSLGTGARGYTF.